This T cell receptor (beta chain) was recovered during a study of T cells in Graves' hyperthyroidism and ophthalmopathy. Points from the study as a whole: The model anticipated ophthalmopathy a median around six months pre-onset.

This clonotype was found many times. Antigen: not known. The TCR beta CDR3 regions underwent amplification using RNA transcripts as the source. Primed by the HTBI set, a first-round RT-PCR was run on the TCR CDR3. TCRdb reprocessed the multiplex PCR reads via MiXCR and lists one record per CDR3 protein. Seen here are 250,000 to 300,000 distinct CDR3 sequences, roughly 20% observed once, and the top ten hold about two fifths. Germline V gives CDR1 SGHTA, CDR2 FQGNSA. This CDR3 comprises 17 residues. V lost 4 bases and J lost 2; bases outside the gene matches: 8. V is TRBV7-2 and J is TRBJ2-1; TRBD2 agrees at 10 bases. This sequence originates from a man between 45 and 60 years old with Graves' ophthalmopathy. The sequencing sample was made of blood. CDR3 in DNA: TGTGCCAGCAGCTCCCCCCCCCTAGCGGGAGCCTACAATGAGCAGTTCTTC. Protein product: CASSSPPLAGAYNEQFF.